The 18 T cell receptor beta chains below all came from one sample that was sequenced in a study of blood T cell repertoires in COVID-19. Profiled with immunoSEQ multiplex PCR; TCRdb holds only in-frame clones, not every one. The profile shows about 140,000 clones, about 82% of them singletons. Sequenced sample: peripheral blood. These receptors were collected from a woman aged 80 or over with active or convalescent COVID-19.

This clone was seen a handful of times. CDR3 nucleotides: TGTGCCAGCAGCTACCTGGCGGGCTCCTATAATTCACCCCTCCACTTT. Translated: CASSYLAGSYNSPLHF. The chain is built from TRBV7-2 and TRBJ1-6; D uncertain. Germline CDR1 and CDR2: SGHTA and FQGNSA. This CDR3 comprises 16 residues. V gave up 4 bases and J gave up 0 bases, with 10 bases separating them. The full variable domain, with the rest looked up from reference TRBV7-2 and TRBJ1-6, is GAGVSQSPSNKVTEKGKDVELRCDPISGHTALYWYRQSLGQGLEFLIYFQGNSAPDKSGLPSDRFSAERTGGSVSTLTIQRTQQEDSAVYLCASSYLAGSYNSPLHFGNGTRLTVT.

This clone was found a few times. V usage is TRBV11-1 and J usage is TRBJ2-1; 9 bases are a match to TRBD2. CDR1 and CDR2 (germline): SGHAT, FQDESV (reference sequence). The J segment lost 10 bases and the V segment lost 0 bases, leaving 10 bases of the junction unmatched. This CDR3 region has 16 residues. The DNA for the CDR3 is TGTGCCAGCAGCTTAGCGTGGCCTAGCGGGGTGAGGGAGCAGTTCTTC. Its translation is CASSLAWPSGVREQFF.

This chain uses TRBV6-4 with TRBJ2-2; no firm D call. Looked up from germline, CDR1 is MRHNA and CDR2 is SNTAGT. The CDR3 covers 14 residues. Trimming removed 5 bases from V and 1 base from J, with 8 bases in between. The chain's CDR3 is CASSLDWNTGELFF. CDR3 nucleotides: TGTGCCAGCAGTCTAGACTGGAACACCGGGGAGCTGTTTTTT.

The J gene is TRBJ1-1, the V gene TRBV7-9; TRBD1 aligns across 7 bases. Trimming took 1 base from V and 6 from J; bases not matched to a gene: 5. The CDR3 runs 14 residues. Germline CDR1 SEHNR, CDR2 FQNEAQ (reference sequence). The CDR3 is CASSLVEGAAEAFF. CDR3 DNA: TGTGCCAGCAGCTTAGTGGAGGGGGCGGCTGAAGCTTTCTTT. Full variable domain (outside the CDR3, taken from reference TRBV7-9 and TRBJ1-1): DTGVSQNPRHKITKRGQNVTFRCDPISEHNRLYWYRQTLGQGPEFLTYFQNEAQLEKSRLLSDRFSAERPKGSFSTLEIQRTEQGDSAMYLCASSLVEGAAEAFFGQGTRLTVV.

This chain links TRBV6-2 or TRBV6-3 with TRBJ1-2; D ambiguous. V gave up 6 bases and J gave up 5 bases, with 10 bases separating them. Germline CDR1 is MNHEY and CDR2 is SVGEGT. The length of the CDR3 is 12 residues. Here the CDR3 DNA reads TGTGCCAGCAGCGACACCGTATATGGCTACACCTTC. Amino acids: CASSDTVYGYTF.

This chain joins TRBV5-4 and TRBJ2-1, with unresolved D. Germline CDR1 and CDR2: SGHNT and YYREEE (reference sequence). Trimming stripped 3 bases from V and 0 bases from J, with 7 bases between. The CDR3 loop spans 14 amino acids. CDR3 protein: CASSSPSSYNEQFF. In DNA, the CDR3 is TGTGCCAGCAGCTCACCTAGCTCCTACAATGAGCAGTTCTTC.

This clone was detected only a few times. The chain carries TRBV9 and TRBJ2-7; 7 bases are shared with TRBD1. CDR1 SGDLS and CDR2 YYNGEE come from the germline V gene. Trimming removed 1 base from V and 5 bases from J; junction bases left unmatched: 6. This CDR3 has 14 residues. In DNA form, the CDR3 reads TGTGCCAGCAGCGTATTTGACAGGGATCACGAGCAGTACTTC. It codes for CASSVFDRDHEQYF.

The V gene is TRBV18, the J gene TRBJ2-2; 13 bases match TRBD2. CDR1 is KGHSH and CDR2 is LQKENI in the germline V gene. There are 17 residues in the CDR3. The ends lost 0 bases at V and 5 bases at J; junction bases unmatched: 3. This chain's CDR3 is CASSPPGLAGSTGELFF. As DNA, the CDR3 is TGTGCCAGCTCACCACCGGGACTAGCGGGGAGTACCGGGGAGCTGTTTTTT.

The V call is TRBV28, the J call TRBJ1-1; TRBD1 aligns across 8 bases. J gave up 6 bases and V 4 bases, and 4 bases lay outside the gene matches. This CDR3 spans 13 amino acids. Per the germline V gene, CDR1 is MDHEN and CDR2 is SYDVKM. CDR3 region: CASSYDRGSEAFF. CDR3 sequence (DNA): TGTGCCAGCAGTTATGACAGGGGTTCTGAAGCTTTCTTT.

The chain employs TRBV7-6 and TRBJ1-2; 7 bases align to TRBD1. The CDR3 runs 14 residues. With 1 base clipped from V and 5 bases from J, the junction kept 4 bases outside the gene matches. From germline, CDR1 is SGHVS and CDR2 FNYEAQ. In DNA form, the CDR3 reads TGTGCCAGCAGCTTAGACAGGGGAACGTATGGCTACACCTTC. Protein product: CASSLDRGTYGYTF.

The chain combines TRBV11-2 with TRBJ2-5; D may be TRBD2 (7 bases). With 6 bases removed from V and 5 bases from J, the gap between germline ends came to 13 bases. The CDR3 contains 13 residues. CDR1 SGHAT and CDR2 FQNNGV come from the germline V gene. The CDR3 here is CASRRGADETQYF. The CDR3 coding sequence is TGTGCCAGCAGACGGGGGGCCGACGAGACCCAGTACTTC. The whole variable domain, filled in from reference TRBV11-2 and TRBJ2-5, reads EAGVAQSPRYKIIEKRQSVAFWCNPISGHATLYWYQQILGQGPKLLIQFQNNGVVDDSQLPKDRFSAERLKGVDSTLKIQPAKLEDSAVYLCASRRGADETQYFGPGTRLLVL.

V is TRBV28 and J is TRBJ1-2; weak D call: TRBD1 (6 bases). Trimming took 10 bases from V and 3 from J, leaving 9 bases between them. The CDR3 spans 11 residues. Germline V CDR1 and CDR2: MDHEN, SYDVKM. This CDR3 reads CATTGYYGYTF. The CDR3, as DNA: TGTGCCACCACAGGGTACTATGGCTACACCTTC.

The V call is TRBV5-4, the J call TRBJ1-2; 9 bases are a match to TRBD1. Germline assignment: CDR1 SGHNT and CDR2 YYREEE (reference sequence). V dropped 0 bases and J dropped 6; count of bases not matched to a gene: 3. The CDR3 consists of 14 residues. The chain's CDR3 is CASSLGTGADGYTF. CDR3 in DNA: TGTGCCAGCAGCTTGGGGACAGGGGCGGATGGCTACACCTTC.

This clone has only a few counts. V usage is TRBV15 and J usage is TRBJ1-4; D call uncertain. CDR3 length: 15 residues. V was shortened by 4 bases and J by 4 bases, with 13 bases between the two germline ends. CDR1 and CDR2 from the germline V gene are LNHNV and YYDKDF (reference sequence). The CDR3 DNA follows: TGTGCCACCAGCACCGGGGTGGGTAGTAATGAAAAACTGTTTTTT. Translation: CATSTGVGSNEKLFF.

Comment on this clone: This same CDR3 is encoded by further DNA sequences in the sample. The chain joins TRBV30 to TRBJ1-6; D might be TRBD1 (5 bases). Germline V gene sequence: CDR1 GTSNPN, CDR2 SVGIG (reference sequence). The V gene lost 3 bases and the J gene lost 8 bases, with 11 bases spanning the gap. CDR3 size: 13 residues. The CDR3 bases are TGTGCCTGGAGGGGGCAGGGATATTCACCCCTCCACTTT. Its translation is CAWRGQGYSPLHF.

The chain employs TRBV15 and TRBJ1-3, with a weak D call TRBD1 (5 bases). The CDR3 spans 16 residues. Trimming left V 4 bases short and J 0 bases short, with 13 bases between. The V gene's germline CDR1 is LNHNV and CDR2 YYDKDF (reference sequence). CDR3 protein: CATSTDTASSGNTIYF. The DNA for the CDR3 is TGTGCCACCAGCACGGACACCGCGTCCTCTGGAAACACCATATATTTT.

The chain employs TRBV6-6 and TRBJ2-7; 7 nucleotides align to TRBD1. The CDR3 runs to 14 residues. The trim removed 6 bases at V and 1 base at J, leaving 6 bases unmatched. Per the germline V gene, CDR1 is MNHNY and CDR2 is SVGAGI (reference sequence). In nucleotides, the CDR3 is TGTGCCAGCAGCCCCCTGGGACAGTCCTACGAGCAGTACTTC. Protein: CASSPLGQSYEQYF.

This chain links TRBV13 with TRBJ2-3; 13 nucleotides match TRBD2. Per the germline V gene, CDR1 is PRHDT and CDR2 is FYEKMQ (reference sequence). The junction had 5 bases not matched to a gene; V was cut back by 5 bases and J by 9 bases. The CDR3 sequence is 14 residues long. CDR3 bases: TGTGCCAGCAGCCCCGGGACTAGCGGGGTAACGCAGTATTTT. Protein product: CASSPGTSGVTQYF.